This is a list of T cell receptor beta chains from one sample in a study of cytomegalovirus exposure and HLA in healthy donors. Repertoires were generated with immunoSEQ multiplex PCR, while TCRdb's copy carries only in-frame clones and drops some. Of 250,000 to 350,000 clones listed, 75% to 90% were seen once; the top ten hold less than 4.5%. The sample consisted of PBMCs. These receptors were obtained from a man aged 40-49 years in good health and CMV-seropositive. Each CDR3 is given with its conserved first and last residue. The order of the fields is clone size, D gene, V gene, J gene, CDR3 DNA, CDR3 protein. A D gene is named only where the DNA matches it firmly. Clone size is stated in some rows and not others, as once, few, many or a class when expanded.

NA	NA	TRBV18	TRBJ2-3	TGTGCCAGCTCCCAGGGAACTAGCTTTTCGAGTACGCAGTATTTT	CASSQGTSFSSTQYF
NA	NA	TRBV5-4	TRBJ2-5	TGTGCCAGCAGCCAGGGAGAGACCCAGTACTTC	CASSQGETQYF
few	TRBD1	TRBV9	TRBJ1-5	TGTGCCAGCAGCCCCGGGACAGGGCATCAGCCCCAGCATTTT	CASSPGTGHQPQHF
NA	TRBD2	TRBV25-1	TRBJ2-7	TGTGCCAGCAGTGTCCAAGGACTAGCGGGACGCTACGAGCAGTACTTC	CASSVQGLAGRYEQYF
NA	TRBD1	TRBV28	TRBJ1-2	TGTGCCAGCACCTCACAGGGGGCCTATGGCTACACCTTC	CASTSQGAYGYTF
NA	TRBD2	TRBV6-4	TRBJ2-2	TGTGCCAGCAGTGACCCTTCTACGGGAGCGGGAGGGTCCGTCGGGGAGCTGTTTTTT	CASSDPSTGAGGSVGELFF
NA	NA	TRBV29-1	TRBJ1-2	TGCAGCGTTGAAGTGGGAGGGGTTGGCTACACCTTC	CSVEVGGVGYTF
NA	TRBD2	TRBV27	TRBJ2-7	TGTGCCAGCAGCCCTGCGGGGGGAGGTTCCTACGAGCAGTACTTC	CASSPAGGGSYEQYF
NA	TRBD2	TRBV28	TRBJ2-2	TGTGCCAGCAAAACAGTTAGCGGGAGGTCGGAGGCCGGGGAGCTGTTTTTT	CASKTVSGRSEAGELFF
NA	NA	TRBV15	TRBJ2-3	TGTGCCACCAGCAGAGAGAGGAGCCCAGTGCTGAGCACAGATACGCAGTATTTT	CATSRERSPVLSTDTQYF
once	TRBD1	TRBV11-2	TRBJ2-7	TGTGCCAGCAGCTCCACAGGAGGGACAGGTGGTTTCTACGAGCAGTACTTC	CASSSTGGTGGFYEQYF
NA	NA	TRBV6-5	TRBJ1-4	TGTGCCAGCAGCTACGCCGGTGGGCAGAATGAAAAACTGTTTTTT	CASSYAGGQNEKLFF
NA	TRBD1	TRBV5-1	TRBJ1-1	TGCGCCAGCAGCTTTGACAGGGTAGGGAACACTGAAGCTTTCTTT	CASSFDRVGNTEAFF
NA	NA	TRBV19	TRBJ1-1	TGTGCCAGTAGTATAGGTCAGATGAACACTGAAGCTTTCTTT	CASSIGQMNTEAFF
NA	TRBD1	TRBV19	TRBJ1-5	TGTGCCAGTAGTTCCGGGACAGGGTTAATGTCCAATCAGCCCCAGCATTTT	CASSSGTGLMSNQPQHF
NA	TRBD1	TRBV7-9	TRBJ2-2	TGTGCCAGCAGCTTAGTCTGGACAGGGAACACCGGGGAGCTGTTTTTT	CASSLVWTGNTGELFF
NA	TRBD2	TRBV11-1	TRBJ2-7	TGTGCCAGCAGCCCAAGAGGACTAGCGGGAGTTAACGAGCAGTACTTC	CASSPRGLAGVNEQYF
NA	TRBD1	TRBV7-2	TRBJ2-5	TGTGCCAGCAGCCAAAGAGGGGGCAGGGGAGAAGAGACCCAGTACTTC	CASSQRGGRGEETQYF
NA	NA	TRBV4-1	TRBJ2-7	TGCGCCAGCAGCCAAGACCCGCGCGAGAGGTCCTACGAGCAGTACTTC	CASSQDPRERSYEQYF
NA	NA	TRBV7-9	TRBJ2-3	TGTTCCAGCAGCTTACCATGGACGGAGGCGGGCACAGATACGCAGTATTTT	CSSSLPWTEAGTDTQYF
NA	TRBD2	TRBV5-1	TRBJ2-1	TGCGCCAGCAGCTGGGCTAGCGGGAGAGGGAATGAGCAGTTCTTC	CASSWASGRGNEQFF
NA	NA	TRBV27	TRBJ1-2	TGTGCCAGCAGTTCAAACAGCTATGGCTACACCTTC	CASSSNSYGYTF
once	TRBD2	TRBV29-1	TRBJ2-7	TGCAGCGCAGGGACTAGGGGCTACGAGCAGTACTTC	CSAGTRGYEQYF
NA	NA	TRBV2	TRBJ1-1	TGTGCCAGCAGCCCTCTGGTGGAGACTGAAGCTTTCTTT	CASSPLVETEAFF
NA	TRBD1	TRBV7-2	TRBJ1-1	TGTGCCAGCAGCTTGGACAGGGGGCGACTTGACACTGAAGCTTTCTTT	CASSLDRGRLDTEAFF
NA	TRBD1	TRBV5-4	TRBJ1-4	TGTGCCAGCAGCTCAAACAGGGGGATTAATGAAAAACTGTTTTTT	CASSSNRGINEKLFF
NA	NA	TRBV10-3	TRBJ2-7	TGTGCCATCAGTGAGTCCAGCGGGACAAACACCTACGAGCAGTACTTC	CAISESSGTNTYEQYF
once	TRBD1	TRBV25-1	TRBJ2-2	TGTGCCAGCAGTGAATTAGTGACAGGGGACACCGGGGAGCTGTTTTTT	CASSELVTGDTGELFF
NA	NA	TRBV29-1	TRBJ1-5	TGCAGCGTTGTGGGGGGAAGCGGGAAGAATCAGCCCCAGCATTTT	CSVVGGSGKNQPQHF
NA	NA	TRBV11-2	TRBJ2-2	TGTGCCAGCAGCCGCAGCGGGCGGGGGCGCACCGGGGAGCTGTTTTTT	CASSRSGRGRTGELFF
NA	NA	TRBV7-9	TRBJ2-7	TGTGCCAGCAGCCCCCTGAGCTCCTCCTACGAGCAGTACTTC	CASSPLSSSYEQYF
NA	NA	TRBV5-6	TRBJ2-6	TGTGCCAGCAGCCACGAAGGACTACTAATTTCTGGGGCCAACGTCCTGACTTTC	CASSHEGLLISGANVLTF
NA	NA	TRBV10-3	TRBJ1-2	TGTGCCATCAGTGAACAGGACAGCCGGTACTATGGCTACACCTTC	CAISEQDSRYYGYTF
NA	TRBD1	TRBV11-2	TRBJ1-2	TGTGCCAGCAGCTTAGGGGGGACAGGGGCTGCTGGCTACACCTTC	CASSLGGTGAAGYTF
once	NA	TRBV30	TRBJ1-5	TGTGCCTGGAGTGTTTTATCGCGGGATCAGCCCCAGCATTTT	CAWSVLSRDQPQHF
NA	NA	TRBV19	TRBJ1-4	TGTGCCAGTAGTTTCGGGAGCCCGAATGAAAAACTGTTTTTT	CASSFGSPNEKLFF
NA	NA	TRBV7-2	TRBJ2-2	TGTGCCAGCAGCCTTTTAACGGGGAACACCGGGGAGCTGTTTTTT	CASSLLTGNTGELFF
NA	NA	TRBV18	TRBJ2-1	TGTGCCAGCTCACTAAATGGGAGGGAGCAGTTCTTC	CASSLNGREQFF
NA	NA	TRBV29-1	TRBJ2-5	TGCAGCGTTGAGATGGGGCCGGAGACCCAGTACTTC	CSVEMGPETQYF
NA	NA	TRBV6-6	TRBJ1-1	TGTGCCAGCAGTTACACGGGGGGCCCAAAGTACACTGAAGCTTTCTTT	CASSYTGGPKYTEAFF
NA	NA	TRBV9	TRBJ2-2	TGTGCCAGCAGCCCGGGGGGCGGACAGTACTGGTGGAGGGAGCTGTTTTTT	CASSPGGGQYWWRELFF
NA	TRBD2	TRBV6-5	TRBJ2-1	TGTGCCAGCAGTTTACTAGCGGGAGGTAGGGATGAGCAGTTCTTC	CASSLLAGGRDEQFF
NA	TRBD2	TRBV27	TRBJ2-1	TGTGCCAGCAGTCCGGGACTAGTTTACAATGAGCAGTTCTTC	CASSPGLVYNEQFF
few	NA	TRBV9	TRBJ2-2	TGTGCCAGCAGCCTCACCCGAACAGGGCCTGGGGAGCTGTTTTTT	CASSLTRTGPGELFF
few	NA	TRBV19	TRBJ2-6	TGTGCCAGTAGTCCCCTGAGGTGGGCCAACGTCCTGACTTTC	CASSPLRWANVLTF